This TCR beta chain was sequenced for a study of blood T cell repertoires in COVID-19. V gave up 2 bases and J gave up 2 bases, with 9 bases separating them. The CDR3 length is 14 residues. CDR1 is KGHSH, CDR2 LQKENI, per germline. Residents of 24 US areas, aged roughly 18 to 89 years, made up the participants. Participant reports of clinical history set cohort assignment. A COVID-19 case had been met by exposed participants during the 2 weeks before study entry. Under the authors' procedure: Cell counts per sample came from amplifying reference gene primers. Produced via immunoSEQ multiplex PCR; TCRdb's table is partial and in-frame only. The DNA gave D and trimming, while V, J and clone size come from that table. The sample records 240,000 or so clones, 90% being singletons.

The J gene is TRBJ1-2, the V gene TRBV18; D gene unclear. This clonotype was sampled from a man aged 50-60 years who had been exposed to COVID-19. The material sequenced was PBMCs or T cells enriched from blood (not recorded which). The CDR3 DNA reads as TGTGCCAGCTCACCATTACACGGGAACTATGGCTACACCTTC. Translation gives CASSPLHGNYGYTF.